The 8 T cell receptor beta chains below all came from one sample that was sequenced in a study of T cells after yellow fever vaccination. Using its own MiXCR run on the 5' RACE reads, TCRdb lists one record per CDR3 protein. The sample holds hundreds of thousands of distinct CDR3 sequences, roughly 4% seen once. The sequenced sample was PBMCs, obtained on the day of the yellow fever booster vaccination. The source of these receptors is a man between 18 and 29 years old who received the YFV17D yellow fever vaccine.

This clonotype has only a few counts. The rearrangement joins TRBV27 to TRBJ1-2, with D possibly being TRBD1 (6 bases). Germline-derived CDR1 and CDR2 are MNHEY and SMNVEV (reference sequence). V lost 5 bases to trimming and J lost 3 bases, with 13 bases between them. This CDR3 has 14 residues. CDR3 region: CASSPRGGDYGYTF. CDR3 nucleotides: TGTGCCAGCAGTCCGCGGGGGGGCGACTATGGCTACACCTTC.

The CDR3 protein is CASSLGQASGGADTQYF. The CDR3 DNA follows: TGCGCCAGCAGCTTGGGGCAGGCTAGCGGGGGCGCAGATACGCAGTATTTT. The chain links TRBV5-1 to TRBJ2-3; 10 positions match TRBD2. V lost 0 bases, J lost 4 bases, and 8 bases stayed unmatched. The CDR3 contains 17 residues. Germline CDR1 SGHRS, CDR2 YFSETQ.

This chain connects TRBV4-3 to TRBJ1-1; 8 bases align to TRBD1. With 0 bases clipped from V and 4 bases from J, the junction kept 4 bases outside the gene matches. CDR3 length equals 15 residues. Germline V lookup: CDR1 LGHNA, CDR2 YSLEER. CDR3 sequence: CASSQDGQGSTEAFF. The CDR3 region has the DNA TGCGCCAGCAGCCAAGACGGACAGGGCAGCACTGAAGCTTTCTTT.

The rearrangement joins TRBV6-5 to TRBJ1-1, with no clear D. Germline V gene sequence: CDR1 MNHEY, CDR2 SVGAGI. Trimming shortened V by 7 bases and J by 0 bases, and 18 bases separated the two germline ends. CDR3 length equals 16 residues. CDR3 DNA: TGTGCCAGCAAACCCAGGATCTTCAACATGAACACTGAAGCTTTCTTT. This sequence encodes CASKPRIFNMNTEAFF.

The chain is built from TRBV7-2 and TRBJ2-1; 8 bases line up with TRBD2. V trimming: 5 bases; J trimming: 0 bases; junction bases outside the gene matches: 9. CDR3 size: 17 residues. CDR1 and CDR2 from the germline V gene are SGHTA and FQGNSA. CDR3 residues: CASSRRGRGASYNEQFF. In nucleotides, the CDR3 is TGTGCCAGCAGCCGACGGGGGCGGGGGGCCTCCTACAATGAGCAGTTCTTC.

A few counts support this clonotype. CDR3: CAWSVAGDGDEQFF. The CDR3 DNA reads as TGTGCCTGGAGTGTAGCTGGTGACGGCGATGAGCAGTTCTTC. The chain joins TRBV30 to TRBJ2-1; D remains unclear. V was shortened by 0 bases and J by 8 bases, with 14 bases between the two germline ends. This CDR3 contains 14 residues. Per the germline V gene, CDR1 is GTSNPN and CDR2 is SVGIG (reference sequence).

The sample holds many counts of this clonotype. The chain joins TRBV4-3 to TRBJ2-4, with D possibly being TRBD1 (6 bases). The CDR3 totals 13 residues. Germline V gene lookup returns CDR1 LGHNA and CDR2 YSLEER. V lost 0 bases and J 6 bases, leaving 6 bases between the germline ends. For the CDR3, the DNA is TGCGCCAGCAGCCAAGAACAGGGAAACATTCAGTACTTC. This gives the protein CASSQEQGNIQYF.

The genes are TRBV27 and TRBJ2-5; TRBD2 matches 9 bases. The CDR3 has 14 amino acids. Germline V gene data show CDR1 as MNHEY and CDR2 as SMNVEV (reference sequence). The J segment lost 7 bases and the V segment lost 1 base, leaving 4 bases of the junction unmatched. The CDR3 loop is CASSLFGGGATQYF. The CDR3 DNA sequence: TGTGCCAGCAGTTTATTCGGCGGGGGGGCGACCCAGTACTTC.